These 5 T cell receptor beta chains were sequenced from one sample in a study of T-cell reconstitution after alpha-beta-depleted transplantation in children. Construction of the TCRbeta library involved unique molecular identifiers. TCRdb analysed the PCR reads with MiXCR anew, one entry per CDR3 protein. This sample has around 240,000 distinct CDR3 sequences; just under 8.5% occur once, and the top ten carry less than 8%. Sequenced material: PBMCs, mostly from graft donor cells, taken 180 days after TCRalphabeta/CD19-depleted stem cell transplant. These receptors were collected from a male patient aged 5 to 17 who had a stem cell transplant for acute lymphoblastic leukemia, so the T cells may come from the graft donor.

This clonotype was seen ten or more times. This rearrangement joins TRBV7-3 to TRBJ2-1; 14 positions match TRBD2. Germline assignment: CDR1 SGHTA and CDR2 FQGTGA. J was trimmed by 9 bases and V by 5 bases; bases with no gene match: 12. The CDR3 has 17 residues. CDR3 region: CASSPSGLAGARLEQFF. Written as DNA, the CDR3 is TGTGCCAGCAGCCCCTCGGGACTAGCGGGAGCGCGTCTTGAGCAGTTCTTC.

This clonotype showed up many times. The chain combines TRBV20-1 with TRBJ2-7, with 8 bases that match TRBD2. V lost 5 bases and J lost 3; bases outside the gene matches: 3. Germline V gives CDR1 DFQATT, CDR2 SNEGSKA (reference sequence). The CDR3 has 12 residues. In nucleotides, the CDR3 is TGCAGTGCTTTGCGGGGGGACTACGAGCAGTACTTC. Its protein product is CSALRGDYEQYF.

This clonotype was recorded many times. The genes are TRBV20-1 and TRBJ2-3; unclear D gene. Trimming removed 0 bases at V and 5 bases at J, with 6 bases between. This CDR3 has 12 residues. The germline CDR1 and CDR2 sequences are DFQATT and SNEGSKA (reference sequence). The CDR3 sequence: CSARDLGDTQYF. The CDR3 nucleotides read TGCAGTGCTAGAGATTTGGGAGATACGCAGTATTTT.

This clonotype was observed at least ten times. The chain uses TRBV20-1 and TRBJ2-5, with D perhaps matching TRBD1 or TRBD2 (5 bases each). Trimming cost V 3 bases and J 7 bases, with 12 bases left between them. CDR1 DFQATT and CDR2 SNEGSKA come from the germline V gene (reference sequence). This CDR3 has 12 residues. The CDR3 region is CSARGEGATQYF. The CDR3 bases are TGCAGTGCTAGGGGGGAAGGCGCGACCCAGTACTTC.

This clonotype was observed at least ten times. This chain joins TRBV3-1 and TRBJ2-7; D may correspond to TRBD1 or TRBD2 (5 bases each). V was pared by 8 bases and J by 6 bases, with 11 bases between. The CDR3 sequence is 11 residues long. The germline V gene has CDR1 LGHDT and CDR2 YNNKEL (reference sequence). Here the CDR3 DNA reads TGTGCCAGCCGAGGGGTGGGCGAGCAGTACTTC. This gives the protein CASRGVGEQYF.